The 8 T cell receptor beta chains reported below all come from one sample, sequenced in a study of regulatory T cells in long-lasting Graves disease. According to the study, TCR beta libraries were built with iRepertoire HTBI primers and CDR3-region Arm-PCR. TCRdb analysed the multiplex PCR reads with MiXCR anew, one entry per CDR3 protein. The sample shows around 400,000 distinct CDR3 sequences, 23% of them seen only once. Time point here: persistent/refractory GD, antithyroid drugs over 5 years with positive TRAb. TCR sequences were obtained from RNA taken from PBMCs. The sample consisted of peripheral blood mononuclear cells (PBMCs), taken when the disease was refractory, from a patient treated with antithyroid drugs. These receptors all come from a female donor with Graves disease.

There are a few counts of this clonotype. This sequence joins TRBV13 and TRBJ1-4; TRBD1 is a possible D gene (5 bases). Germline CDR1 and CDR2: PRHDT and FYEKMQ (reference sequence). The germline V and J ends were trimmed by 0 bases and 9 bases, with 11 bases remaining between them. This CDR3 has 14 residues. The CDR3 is CASSLGGPSQKLFF. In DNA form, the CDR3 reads TGTGCCAGCAGCTTAGGGGGGCCGTCCCAAAAACTGTTTTTT.

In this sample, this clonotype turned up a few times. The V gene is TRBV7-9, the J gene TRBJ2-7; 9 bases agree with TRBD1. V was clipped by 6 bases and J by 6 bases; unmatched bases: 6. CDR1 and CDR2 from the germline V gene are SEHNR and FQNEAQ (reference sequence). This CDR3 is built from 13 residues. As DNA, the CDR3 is TGTGCCAGCAGACCGCGACAGGGGGGCGAGCAGTACTTC. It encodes CASRPRQGGEQYF.

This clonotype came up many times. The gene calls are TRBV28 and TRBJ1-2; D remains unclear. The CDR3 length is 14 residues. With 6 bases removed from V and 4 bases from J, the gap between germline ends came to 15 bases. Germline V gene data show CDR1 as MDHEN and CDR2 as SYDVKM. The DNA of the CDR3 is TGTGCCAGCAGCCCCGGGCGGCGGATCTATGGCTACACCTTC. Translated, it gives CASSPGRRIYGYTF.

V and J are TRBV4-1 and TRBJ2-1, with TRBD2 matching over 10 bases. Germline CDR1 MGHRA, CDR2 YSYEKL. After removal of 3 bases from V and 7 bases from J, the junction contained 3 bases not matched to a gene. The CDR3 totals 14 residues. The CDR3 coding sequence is TGCGCCAGCAGCCACAGCGGGGGGGGGAATGAGCAGTTCTTC. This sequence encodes CASSHSGGGNEQFF.

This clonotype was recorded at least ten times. CDR3 loop: CASSISSYEQYF. DNA of the CDR3: TGTGCCAGCAGCATTAGCTCCTACGAGCAGTACTTC. This sequence joins TRBV7-2 and TRBJ2-7; D not certain. The V gene lost 5 bases and the J gene lost 0 bases, with 5 bases spanning the gap. Germline V gene sequence: CDR1 SGHTA, CDR2 FQGNSA. The CDR3 length is 12 residues.

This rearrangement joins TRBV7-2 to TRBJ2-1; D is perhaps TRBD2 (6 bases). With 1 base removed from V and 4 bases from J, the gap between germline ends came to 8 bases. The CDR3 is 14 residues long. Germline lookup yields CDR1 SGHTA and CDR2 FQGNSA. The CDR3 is CASSLGREYNEQFF. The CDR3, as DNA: TGTGCCAGCAGCTTAGGCCGGGAGTACAATGAGCAGTTCTTC.

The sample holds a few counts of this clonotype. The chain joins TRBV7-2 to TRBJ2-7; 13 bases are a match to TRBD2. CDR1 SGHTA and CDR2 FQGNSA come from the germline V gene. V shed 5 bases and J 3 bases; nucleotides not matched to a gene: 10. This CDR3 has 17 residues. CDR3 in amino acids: CASSLRTSGRTFYEQYF. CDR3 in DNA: TGTGCCAGCAGCCTGCGGACTAGCGGGAGAACCTTCTACGAGCAGTACTTC.

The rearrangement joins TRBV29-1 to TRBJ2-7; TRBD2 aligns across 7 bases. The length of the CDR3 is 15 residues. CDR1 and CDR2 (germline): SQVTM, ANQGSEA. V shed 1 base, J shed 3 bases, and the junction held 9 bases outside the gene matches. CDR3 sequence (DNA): TGCAGCGTTGAAGGAGCTAGCGGAGCCCACTACGAGCAGTACTTC. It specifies CSVEGASGAHYEQYF.